These T cell receptor beta chains were read from a single sample in a study of T cell responses to AZD1222 COVID-19 vaccine. The protocol was immunoSEQ multiplex PCR, while the TCRdb copy is restricted to in-frame clones and leaves out a portion. The table has 88,000 or so clones, roughly nine tenths seen once; the top ten hold about 5%. The material was peripheral blood, obtained 28 days after the second AZD1222 dose. The source of these receptors is an adult who received the AZD1222 COVID-19 vaccine. The CDR3 runs from the conserved cysteine through the conserved F or W. Each record gives: V gene, clone size, J gene, D gene, CDR3 protein, CDR3 DNA. The D gene is left open where the match is weak. The listing skips clone size in some rows; elsewhere it reads once, few, many or a size class.

TRBV6-5	NA	TRBJ2-5	NA	CASSYMGQETQYF	TGTGCCAGCAGTTACATGGGCCAAGAGACCCAGTACTTC
TRBV5-6	NA	TRBJ2-2	TRBD1	CASSLGQGFTGELFF	TGTGCCAGCAGCCTGGGACAGGGGTTCACCGGGGAGCTGTTTTTT
TRBV5-1	NA	TRBJ2-1	NA	CASSVGPRGLNEQFF	TGCGCCAGCAGCGTGGGACCTCGAGGCCTCAATGAGCAGTTCTTC
TRBV2	NA	TRBJ2-1	TRBD2	CASSDQLAGYEQFF	TGTGCCAGCAGTGACCAACTAGCGGGGTACGAGCAGTTCTTC
TRBV4-1	NA	TRBJ1-6	NA	CASSQVRWVGEMDSPLHF	TGCGCCAGCAGCCAAGTTAGGTGGGTAGGGGAAATGGATTCACCCCTCCACTTT
TRBV5-5	NA	TRBJ1-3	NA	CASSLQSGGHSGNTIYF	TGTGCCAGCAGCCTCCAAAGTGGAGGCCACTCTGGAAACACCATATATTTT
TRBV2	NA	TRBJ1-5	NA	CASRGDGSNQPQHF	TGTGCCAGCAGGGGGGACGGGAGCAATCAGCCCCAGCATTTT
TRBV5-5	NA	TRBJ1-4	NA	CASSLGSGVVLEKLFF	TGTGCCAGCAGCTTGGGATCGGGGGTTGTACTTGAAAAACTGTTTTTT
TRBV7-6	few	TRBJ2-5	TRBD2	CASRSGLEETQYF	TGTGCCAGCAGGTCGGGACTAGAAGAGACCCAGTACTTC
TRBV2	NA	TRBJ2-3	TRBD2	CASSEISGGARDTQYF	TGTGCCAGCAGTGAGATTAGCGGGGGGGCTAGAGATACGCAGTATTTT
TRBV2	few	TRBJ1-3	TRBD1	CASKEQGSSGNTIYF	TGTGCCAGCAAGGAACAGGGGAGCTCTGGAAACACCATATATTTT
TRBV6-1	NA	TRBJ1-1	NA	CASSDQENTEAFF	TGTGCCAGCAGTGACCAGGAAAACACTGAAGCTTTCTTT
TRBV27	few	TRBJ2-7	TRBD1	CASKRGPSYEQYF	TGTGCCAGCAAAAGGGGGCCCTCCTACGAGCAGTACTTC
TRBV5-1	NA	TRBJ1-2	NA	CASSRQGFDGYTF	TGCGCCAGCAGCAGGCAGGGCTTCGATGGCTACACCTTC
TRBV2	NA	TRBJ1-5	NA	CASSEAQERISAQHF	TGTGCCAGCAGTGAAGCACAGGAAAGAATATCAGCCCAGCATTTT
TRBV7-6	once	TRBJ2-1	TRBD2	CASSPRGGAYNEQFF	TGTGCCAGCAGCCCCCGCGGGGGGGCCTACAATGAGCAGTTCTTC
TRBV11-2	few	TRBJ2-3	TRBD1	CASSLVGQGVDTQYF	TGTGCCAGCAGCTTAGTTGGACAGGGGGTTGATACGCAGTATTTT
TRBV7-2	NA	TRBJ1-6	NA	CASSPKSSYNSPLHF	TGTGCCAGCAGCCCGAAGAGCTCCTATAATTCACCCCTCCACTTT
TRBV19	NA	TRBJ2-3	TRBD2	CASSIAASGATDTQYF	TGTGCCAGTAGTATAGCCGCCAGCGGGGCCACAGATACGCAGTATTTT
TRBV27	NA	TRBJ1-5	NA	CASSFKVGNQPQHF	TGTGCCAGCAGTTTTAAGGTGGGCAATCAGCCCCAGCATTTT
TRBV11-2	NA	TRBJ1-5	NA	CASSLTTGSSNQPQHF	TGTGCCAGCAGCTTAACTACGGGGAGTAGCAATCAGCCCCAGCATTTT
TRBV5-1	NA	TRBJ1-2	NA	CASTRGEDYGYTF	TGCGCCAGCACTCGCGGGGAGGACTATGGCTACACCTTC
TRBV18	NA	TRBJ2-7	NA	CASSPGQNSYEQYF	TGTGCCAGCTCCCCCGGACAGAACTCCTACGAGCAGTACTTC
TRBV19	NA	TRBJ1-4	NA	CASSSRPGHEKLFF	TGTGCCAGTAGTAGCCGGCCGGGCCATGAAAAACTGTTTTTT
TRBV18	NA	TRBJ1-1	NA	CASSPSRKNTEAFF	TGTGCCAGCTCTCCATCCCGGAAGAACACTGAAGCTTTCTTT
TRBV12-3/TRBV12-4	NA	TRBJ2-7	TRBD1	CASSSQGLGEQYF	TGTGCCAGCAGTTCACAGGGGCTAGGGGAGCAGTACTTC
TRBV27	NA	TRBJ2-7	NA	CASSFRGDSSYEQYF	TGTGCCAGCAGTTTCCGTGGCGATTCATCCTACGAGCAGTACTTC
TRBV6-5	NA	TRBJ2-2	NA	CASNQPHLGTGELFF	TGTGCCAGCAACCAACCGCACCTGGGAACCGGGGAGCTGTTTTTT
TRBV6-5	NA	TRBJ2-3	NA	CASSYSSGDTQYF	TGTGCCAGCAGTTACTCCTCGGGGGATACGCAGTATTTT
TRBV5-4	NA	TRBJ1-1	TRBD1	CASSLTQGVDSIGAFF	TGTGCCAGCAGCTTGACGCAGGGGGTTGATTCAATAGGAGCTTTCTTT
TRBV19	once	TRBJ1-5	NA	CASTDRLYQPQHF	TGTGCCAGTACCGACAGGTTATATCAGCCCCAGCATTTT
TRBV19	NA	TRBJ1-4	NA	CASSIGGATGPNEKLFF	TGTGCCAGTAGTATAGGAGGCGCGACAGGCCCTAATGAAAAACTGTTTTTT
TRBV7-2	few	TRBJ2-7	NA	CASSLSTGTYEQYF	TGTGCCAGCAGCTTATCTACGGGAACCTACGAGCAGTACTTC
TRBV30	NA	TRBJ1-1	NA	CAWETGFNTEAFF	TGTGCCTGGGAAACAGGGTTCAACACTGAAGCTTTCTTT
TRBV4-1	NA	TRBJ1-4	NA	CASSQGGGGATNEKLFF	TGCGCCAGCAGCCAAGGGGGAGGGGGTGCGACTAATGAAAAACTGTTTTTT
TRBV5-1	NA	TRBJ2-1	NA	CASSPGISYNEQFF	TGCGCCAGCAGCCCAGGGATCTCCTACAATGAGCAGTTCTTC
TRBV12-5	NA	TRBJ1-3	NA	CASGGPQPGNTIYF	TGTGCTAGTGGGGGCCCCCAGCCTGGAAACACCATATATTTT
TRBV7-8	NA	TRBJ2-7	NA	CASSFPRAYEQYF	TGTGCCAGCAGCTTCCCCAGGGCCTACGAGCAGTACTTC
TRBV2	NA	TRBJ1-2	NA	CASSIWGQEADGYTF	TGTGCCAGCAGCATCTGGGGACAAGAAGCGGATGGCTACACCTTC
TRBV19	NA	TRBJ2-7	NA	CASSPAYGANYEQYF	TGTGCCAGTAGTCCCGCTTACGGGGCGAACTACGAGCAGTACTTC
TRBV6-5	few	TRBJ1-3	NA	CASRGGSGNTIYF	TGTGCCAGCCGGGGGGGATCTGGAAACACCATATATTTT
TRBV10-3	once	TRBJ2-3	NA	CAISDPRAPSTDTQYF	TGTGCCATCAGTGATCCTCGGGCCCCTAGCACAGATACGCAGTATTTT
TRBV13	NA	TRBJ2-5	TRBD2	CASSERGGRETQYF	TGTGCCAGCAGCGAGCGGGGGGGCAGGGAGACCCAGTACTTC
TRBV24-1	NA	TRBJ2-3	NA	CATSDGASRGTQYF	TGTGCCACCAGTGACGGGGCCAGTCGGGGTACGCAGTATTTT
TRBV10-1	NA	TRBJ2-1	TRBD2	CASSESSGNNEQFF	TGCGCCAGCAGTGAGTCTAGCGGGAACAATGAGCAGTTCTTC
TRBV5-1	NA	TRBJ2-7	TRBD1	CASSPRQGASYEQYF	TGCGCCAGCAGCCCACGACAGGGGGCAAGTTACGAGCAGTACTTC
TRBV7-2	NA	TRBJ1-5	NA	CASSPRQGAQHF	TGTGCCAGCAGCCCTCGTCAAGGGGCCCAGCATTTT
TRBV18	NA	TRBJ2-1	TRBD1	CASSPDRGSSNEQFF	TGTGCCAGCTCACCAGACAGGGGGTCCTCTAATGAGCAGTTCTTC
TRBV7-9	few	TRBJ2-3	NA	CASSLRGAGSRGDTQYF	TGTGCCAGCAGCTTAAGGGGGGCGGGGTCCCGCGGAGATACGCAGTATTTT
TRBV24-1	NA	TRBJ2-1	NA	CATSATNYNEQFF	TGTGCCACCAGTGCGACTAACTACAATGAGCAGTTCTTC
TRBV6-5	NA	TRBJ2-7	NA	CASGVVGDPYEQYF	TGTGCCAGCGGGGTGGTGGGGGACCCCTACGAGCAGTACTTC
TRBV29-1	NA	TRBJ1-1	TRBD1	CSAWDSMNTEAFF	TGCAGCGCCTGGGACAGCATGAACACTGAAGCTTTCTTT
TRBV2	NA	TRBJ2-7	TRBD2	CASRPSGGTSYEQYF	TGTGCCAGCAGGCCTAGCGGGGGGACCTCCTACGAGCAGTACTTC
TRBV5-1	NA	TRBJ2-6	TRBD1	CASSLYLGTGSSGANVLTF	TGCGCCAGCAGCCTATATCTCGGGACAGGGTCTTCTGGGGCCAACGTCCTGACTTTC
TRBV6-5	NA	TRBJ1-2	TRBD1	CASSYSAQGDNYGYTF	TGTGCCAGCAGTTACTCCGCGCAGGGGGATAACTATGGCTACACCTTC
TRBV3-1/TRBV3-2	few	TRBJ2-2	NA	CASSQDRATGELFF	TGTGCCAGCAGCCAAGATCGGGCGACCGGGGAGCTGTTTTTT
TRBV9	NA	TRBJ1-2	NA	CASSAPWGSYGYTF	TGTGCCAGCAGCGCCCCCTGGGGAAGCTATGGCTACACCTTC
TRBV5-1	NA	TRBJ1-2	TRBD1	CASSSRDRGDYGYTF	TGCGCCAGCAGCTCCCGGGACAGGGGGGACTATGGCTACACCTTC
TRBV30	few	TRBJ2-7	NA	CAWSVAAAGEQYF	TGTGCCTGGAGTGTAGCCGCGGCGGGGGAGCAGTACTTC
TRBV2	NA	TRBJ2-3	NA	CASSEALLGDTQYF	TGTGCCAGCAGTGAAGCGCTTCTCGGGGATACGCAGTATTTT